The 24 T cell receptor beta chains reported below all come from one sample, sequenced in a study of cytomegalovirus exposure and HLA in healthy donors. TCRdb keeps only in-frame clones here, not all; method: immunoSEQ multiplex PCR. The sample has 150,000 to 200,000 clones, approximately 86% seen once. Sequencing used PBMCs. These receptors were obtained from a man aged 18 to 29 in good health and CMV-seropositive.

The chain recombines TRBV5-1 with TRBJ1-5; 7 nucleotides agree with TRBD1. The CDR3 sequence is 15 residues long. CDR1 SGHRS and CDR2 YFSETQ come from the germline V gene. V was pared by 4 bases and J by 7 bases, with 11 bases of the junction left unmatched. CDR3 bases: TGCGCCAGCAGCCAAGGGGACAGTTCAAGCCAGCCCCAGCATTTT. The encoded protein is CASSQGDSSSQPQHF.

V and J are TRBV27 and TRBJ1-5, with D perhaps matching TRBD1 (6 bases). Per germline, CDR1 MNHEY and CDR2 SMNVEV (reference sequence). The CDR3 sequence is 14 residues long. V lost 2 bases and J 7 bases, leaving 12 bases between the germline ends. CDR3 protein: CASSLEQGTQPQHF. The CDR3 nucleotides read TGTGCCAGCAGTTTAGAACAGGGTACACAGCCCCAGCATTTT.

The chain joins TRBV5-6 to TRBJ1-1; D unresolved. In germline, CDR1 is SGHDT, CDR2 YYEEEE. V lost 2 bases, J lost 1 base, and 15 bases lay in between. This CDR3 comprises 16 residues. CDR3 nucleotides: TGTGCCAGCAGCTTCGTGGAAAATAGACAGAACACTGAAGCTTTCTTT. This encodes CASSFVENRQNTEAFF.

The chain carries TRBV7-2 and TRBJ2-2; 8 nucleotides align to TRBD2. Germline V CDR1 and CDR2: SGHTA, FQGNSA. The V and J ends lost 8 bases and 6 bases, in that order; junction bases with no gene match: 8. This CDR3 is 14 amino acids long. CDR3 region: CASLSGSLAGELFF. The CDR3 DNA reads TGTGCCAGCCTCAGCGGGAGCTTAGCCGGGGAGCTGTTTTTT. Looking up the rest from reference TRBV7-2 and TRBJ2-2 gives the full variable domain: GAGVSQSPSNKVTEKGKDVELRCDPISGHTALYWYRQSLGQGLEFLIYFQGNSAPDKSGLPSDRFSAERTGGSVSTLTIQRTQQEDSAVYLCASLSGSLAGELFFGEGSRLTVL.

The CDR3 sequence: CASSIEPTGSYGYTF. The CDR3 nucleotides are TGTGCCAGTAGTATCGAACCGACAGGGAGCTATGGCTACACCTTC. The chain links TRBV19 to TRBJ1-2; 7 nucleotides align to TRBD1. V shed 3 bases and J 4 bases; nucleotides not matched to a gene: 8. Germline CDR1 reads LNHDA; CDR2 reads SQIVND (reference sequence). The CDR3 spans 15 residues.

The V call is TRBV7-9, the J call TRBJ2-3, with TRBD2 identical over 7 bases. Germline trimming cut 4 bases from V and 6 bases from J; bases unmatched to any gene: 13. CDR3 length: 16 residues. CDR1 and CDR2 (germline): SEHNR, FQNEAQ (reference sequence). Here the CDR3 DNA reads TGTGCCAGCAGCTCCGGGACTACTTCTCTAACGGATACGCAGTATTTT. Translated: CASSSGTTSLTDTQYF.

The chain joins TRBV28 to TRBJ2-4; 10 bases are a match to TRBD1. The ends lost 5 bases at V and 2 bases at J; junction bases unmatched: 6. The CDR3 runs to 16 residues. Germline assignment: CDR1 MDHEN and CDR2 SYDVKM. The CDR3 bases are TGTGCCAGCAGTCAACCGGGACAGGGGTCCAAAAACATTCAGTACTTC. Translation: CASSQPGQGSKNIQYF.

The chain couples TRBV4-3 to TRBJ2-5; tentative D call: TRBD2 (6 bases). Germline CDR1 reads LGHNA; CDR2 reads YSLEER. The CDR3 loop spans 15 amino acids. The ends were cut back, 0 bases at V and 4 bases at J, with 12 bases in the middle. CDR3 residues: CASSQEGRRGETQYF. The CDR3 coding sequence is TGCGCCAGCAGCCAAGAAGGAAGGAGGGGAGAGACCCAGTACTTC.

The CDR3 nucleotides read TGCAGCGTTGAAAGGGGGCTGGATACTGAAGCTTTCTTT. Translation gives CSVERGLDTEAFF. The rearrangement uses TRBV29-1 and TRBJ1-1; 7 bases line up with TRBD1. Germline V gene data show CDR1 as SQVTM and CDR2 as ANQGSEA. This CDR3 has 13 amino acids. The junction had 5 bases not matched to a gene; V was cut back by 2 bases and J by 5 bases.

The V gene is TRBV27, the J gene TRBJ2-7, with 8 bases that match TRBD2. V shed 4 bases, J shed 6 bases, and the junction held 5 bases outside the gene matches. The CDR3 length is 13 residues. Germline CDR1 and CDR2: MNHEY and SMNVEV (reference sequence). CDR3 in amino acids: CASSSGAGGEQYF. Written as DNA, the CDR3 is TGTGCCAGCAGTTCCGGGGCGGGGGGCGAGCAGTACTTC.

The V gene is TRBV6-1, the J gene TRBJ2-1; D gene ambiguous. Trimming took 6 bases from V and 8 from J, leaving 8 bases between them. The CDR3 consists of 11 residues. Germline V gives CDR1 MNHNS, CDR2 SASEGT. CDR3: CASRNSDEQFF. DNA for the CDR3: TGTGCCAGCAGAAATTCAGATGAGCAGTTCTTC.

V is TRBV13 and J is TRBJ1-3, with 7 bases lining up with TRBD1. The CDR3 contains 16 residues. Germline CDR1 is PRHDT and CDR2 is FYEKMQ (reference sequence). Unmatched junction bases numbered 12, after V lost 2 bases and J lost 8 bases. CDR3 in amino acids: CASSLPSDRVVDTIYF. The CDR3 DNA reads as TGTGCCAGCAGCTTACCTTCCGACAGGGTTGTCGACACCATATATTTT.

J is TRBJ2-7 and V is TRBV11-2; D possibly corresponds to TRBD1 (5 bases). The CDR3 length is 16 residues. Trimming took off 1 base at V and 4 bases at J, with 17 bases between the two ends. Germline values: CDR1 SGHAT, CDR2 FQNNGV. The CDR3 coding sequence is TGTGCCAGCAGCTTAGTGTCCCAGTCCCCAGGGTACGAGCAGTACTTC. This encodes CASSLVSQSPGYEQYF.

The CDR3 nucleotides read TGTGCCACACAGGGCCGGGATGGCTACACCTTC. Its translation is CATQGRDGYTF. This sequence joins TRBV27 and TRBJ1-2; D perhaps matches TRBD1 (6 bases). Trimming took 10 bases from V and 6 from J, leaving 12 bases between them. The germline CDR1 and CDR2 sequences are MNHEY and SMNVEV (reference sequence). The CDR3 length is 11 residues.

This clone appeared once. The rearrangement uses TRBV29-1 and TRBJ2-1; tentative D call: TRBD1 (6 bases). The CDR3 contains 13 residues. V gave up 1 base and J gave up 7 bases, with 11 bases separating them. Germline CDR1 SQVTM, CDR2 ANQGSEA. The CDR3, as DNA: TGCAGCGTTGAAGGAGGGGGTCAGAATGAGCAGTTCTTC. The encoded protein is CSVEGGGQNEQFF.

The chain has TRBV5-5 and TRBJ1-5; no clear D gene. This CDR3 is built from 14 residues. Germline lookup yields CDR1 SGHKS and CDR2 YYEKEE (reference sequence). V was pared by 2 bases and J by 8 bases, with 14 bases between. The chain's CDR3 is CASSFEEGFEPQHF. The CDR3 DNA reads TGTGCCAGCAGCTTTGAAGAGGGTTTCGAGCCCCAGCATTTT.

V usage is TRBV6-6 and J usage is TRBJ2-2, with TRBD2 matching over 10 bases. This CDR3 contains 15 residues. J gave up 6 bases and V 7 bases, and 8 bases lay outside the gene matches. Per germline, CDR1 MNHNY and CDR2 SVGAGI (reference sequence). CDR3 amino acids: CASKPSGREAGELFF. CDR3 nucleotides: TGTGCCAGCAAGCCCAGCGGGAGGGAGGCCGGGGAGCTGTTTTTT.

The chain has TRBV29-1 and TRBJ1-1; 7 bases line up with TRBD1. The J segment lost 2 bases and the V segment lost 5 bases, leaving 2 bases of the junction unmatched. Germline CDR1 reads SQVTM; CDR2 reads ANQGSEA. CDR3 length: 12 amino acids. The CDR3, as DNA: TGCAGCGTTCGGGACAGCAACACTGAAGCTTTCTTT. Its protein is CSVRDSNTEAFF.

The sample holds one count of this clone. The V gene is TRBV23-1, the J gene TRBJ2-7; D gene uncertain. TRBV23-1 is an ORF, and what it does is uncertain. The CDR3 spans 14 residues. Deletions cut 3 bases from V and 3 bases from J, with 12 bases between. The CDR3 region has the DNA TGCGCCAGCAGTCAGATCGCCCAGTTCTACGAGCAGTACTTC. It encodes CASSQIAQFYEQYF.

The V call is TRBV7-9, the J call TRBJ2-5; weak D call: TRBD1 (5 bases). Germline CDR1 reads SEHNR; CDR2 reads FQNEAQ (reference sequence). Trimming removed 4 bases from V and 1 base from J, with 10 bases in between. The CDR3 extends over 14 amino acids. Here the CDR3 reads CASSSQTAQETQYF. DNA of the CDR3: TGTGCCAGCAGCTCCCAGACAGCCCAAGAGACCCAGTACTTC.

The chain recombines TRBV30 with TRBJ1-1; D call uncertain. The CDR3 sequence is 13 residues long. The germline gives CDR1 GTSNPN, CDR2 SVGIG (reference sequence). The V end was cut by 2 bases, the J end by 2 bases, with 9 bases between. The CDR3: CAWSPTVNTEAFF. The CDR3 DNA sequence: TGTGCCTGGAGTCCAACAGTAAACACTGAAGCTTTCTTT.

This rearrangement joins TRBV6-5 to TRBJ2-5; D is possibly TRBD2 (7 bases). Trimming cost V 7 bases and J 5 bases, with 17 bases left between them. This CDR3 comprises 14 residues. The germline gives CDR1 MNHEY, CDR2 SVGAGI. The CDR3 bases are TGTGCCAGCATAGGGCTCGGGGGGCAGGAGACCCAGTACTTC. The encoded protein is CASIGLGGQETQYF.

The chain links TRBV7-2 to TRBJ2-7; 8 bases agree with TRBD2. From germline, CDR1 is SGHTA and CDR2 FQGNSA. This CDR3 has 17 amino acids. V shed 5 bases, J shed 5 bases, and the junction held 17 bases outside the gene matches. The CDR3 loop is CASSPIPHRGGGNEQYF. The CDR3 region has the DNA TGTGCCAGCAGCCCCATCCCCCACCGGGGGGGCGGCAACGAGCAGTACTTC.

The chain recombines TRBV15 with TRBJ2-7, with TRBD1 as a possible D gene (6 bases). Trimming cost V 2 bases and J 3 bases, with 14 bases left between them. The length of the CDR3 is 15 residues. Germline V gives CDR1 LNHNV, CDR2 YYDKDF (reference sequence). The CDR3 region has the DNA TGTGCCACCAGCAGACCAGACAGGACGGACTACGAGCAGTACTTC. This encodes CATSRPDRTDYEQYF.